The entry below describes one T cell receptor (beta chain). Germline CDR1 SGHTA, CDR2 FQGNSA. The CDR3 has 14 residues. V lost 4 bases and J lost 2, with 10 bases in between. The sample originates from a study of CD8+ T cells in alopecia areata. Treatment meaning: oral pan-JAK inhibitor, 5-10 mg twice daily. Sequencing relied on a cDNA template that was reverse transcribed from extracted RNA. Measured with immunoSEQ multiplex PCR; TCRdb has only the in-frame clones, and not every one. The table has about 210,000 clones, approximately 57% seen once; the top ten hold roughly 1.4%. The rearrangement links TRBV7-2 to TRBJ2-3; TRBD1 might be the D (6 bases). This material consisted of CD4+ T cells sorted from blood, taken at week 4, from a patient treated with tofacitinib. The receptor was derived from a human donor with alopecia areata. The DNA of the CDR3 is TGTGCCAGCAGCTCGACAGGTTCCACAGATACGCAGTATTTT. Encoded protein: CASSSTGSTDTQYF.